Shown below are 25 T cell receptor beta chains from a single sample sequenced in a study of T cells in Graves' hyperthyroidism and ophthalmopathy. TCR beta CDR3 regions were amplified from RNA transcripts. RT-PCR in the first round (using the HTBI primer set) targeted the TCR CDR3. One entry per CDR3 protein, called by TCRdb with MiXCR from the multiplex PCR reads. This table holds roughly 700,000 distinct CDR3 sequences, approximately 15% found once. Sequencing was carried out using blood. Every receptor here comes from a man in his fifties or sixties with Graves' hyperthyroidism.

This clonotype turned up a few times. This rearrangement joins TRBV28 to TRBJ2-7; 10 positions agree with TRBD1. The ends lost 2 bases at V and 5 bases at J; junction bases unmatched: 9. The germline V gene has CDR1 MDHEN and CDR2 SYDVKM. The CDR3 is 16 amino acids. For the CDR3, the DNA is TGTGCCAGCAGTTTAAGCGGGACAGGGGAAAACAACGAGCAGTACTTC. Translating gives CASSLSGTGENNEQYF.

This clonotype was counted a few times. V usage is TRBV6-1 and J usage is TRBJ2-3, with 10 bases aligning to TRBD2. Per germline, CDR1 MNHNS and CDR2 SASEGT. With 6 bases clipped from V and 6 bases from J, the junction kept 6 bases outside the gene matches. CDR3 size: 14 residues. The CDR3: CASSLPGLADTQYF. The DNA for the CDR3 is TGTGCCAGCAGCCTCCCGGGACTAGCGGATACGCAGTATTTT.

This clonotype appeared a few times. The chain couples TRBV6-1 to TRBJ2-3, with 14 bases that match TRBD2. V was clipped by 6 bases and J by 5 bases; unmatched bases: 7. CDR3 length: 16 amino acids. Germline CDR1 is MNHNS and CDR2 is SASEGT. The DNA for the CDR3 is TGTGCCAGCAGACCCCCGGGACTAGCGGGAGTAGATACGCAGTATTTT. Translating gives CASRPPGLAGVDTQYF.

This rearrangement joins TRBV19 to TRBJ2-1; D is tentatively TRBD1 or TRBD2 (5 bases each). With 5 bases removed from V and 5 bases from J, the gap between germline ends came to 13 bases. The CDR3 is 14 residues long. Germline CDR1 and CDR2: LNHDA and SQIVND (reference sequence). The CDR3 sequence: CASSAMGRHNEQFF. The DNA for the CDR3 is TGTGCCAGTAGTGCAATGGGACGGCACAATGAGCAGTTCTTC.

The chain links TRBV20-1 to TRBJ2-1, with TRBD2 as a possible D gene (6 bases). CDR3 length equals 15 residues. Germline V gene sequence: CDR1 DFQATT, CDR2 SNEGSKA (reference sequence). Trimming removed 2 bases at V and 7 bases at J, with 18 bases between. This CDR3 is CSARQGGLARNEQFF. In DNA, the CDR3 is TGCAGTGCTAGACAGGGTGGGCTAGCGCGAAATGAGCAGTTCTTC.

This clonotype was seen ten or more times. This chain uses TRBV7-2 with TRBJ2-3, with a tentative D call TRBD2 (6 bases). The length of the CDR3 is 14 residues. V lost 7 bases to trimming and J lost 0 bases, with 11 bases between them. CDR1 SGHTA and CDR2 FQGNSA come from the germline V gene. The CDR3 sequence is CASKGGASTDTQYF. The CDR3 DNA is TGTGCCAGCAAAGGCGGGGCTAGCACAGATACGCAGTATTTT.

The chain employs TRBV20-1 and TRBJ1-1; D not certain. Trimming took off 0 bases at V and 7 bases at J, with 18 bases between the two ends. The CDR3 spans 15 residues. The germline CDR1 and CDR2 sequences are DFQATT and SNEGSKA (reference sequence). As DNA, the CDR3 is TGCAGTGCTAGAGATTCGAGGGTTGTGAGTGGTGAAGCTTTCTTT. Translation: CSARDSRVVSGEAFF.

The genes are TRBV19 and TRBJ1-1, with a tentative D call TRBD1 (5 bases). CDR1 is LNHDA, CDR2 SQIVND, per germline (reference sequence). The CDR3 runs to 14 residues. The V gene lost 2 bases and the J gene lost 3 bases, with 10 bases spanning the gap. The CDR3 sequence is CASSIQGGDTEAFF. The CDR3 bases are TGTGCCAGTAGTATACAGGGAGGAGACACTGAAGCTTTCTTT.

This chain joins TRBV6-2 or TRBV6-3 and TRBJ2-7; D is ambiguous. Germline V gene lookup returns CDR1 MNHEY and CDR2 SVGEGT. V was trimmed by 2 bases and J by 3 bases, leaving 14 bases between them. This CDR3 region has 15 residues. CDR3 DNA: TGTGCCAGCAGTTACGGAGACGGAGAAAGCTACGAGCAGTACTTC. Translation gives CASSYGDGESYEQYF.

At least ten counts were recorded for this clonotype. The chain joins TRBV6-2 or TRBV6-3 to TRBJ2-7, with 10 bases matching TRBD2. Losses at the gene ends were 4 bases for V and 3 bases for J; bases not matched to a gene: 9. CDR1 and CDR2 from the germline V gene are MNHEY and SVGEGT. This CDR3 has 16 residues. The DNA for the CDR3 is TGTGCCAGCAGTTTTACCGGGACTAGCGATTACTACGAGCAGTACTTC. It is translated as CASSFTGTSDYYEQYF.

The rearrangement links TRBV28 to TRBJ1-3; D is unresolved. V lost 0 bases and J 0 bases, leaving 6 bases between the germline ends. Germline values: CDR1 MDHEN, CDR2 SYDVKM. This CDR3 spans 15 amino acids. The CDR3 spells CASSLWADSGNTIYF. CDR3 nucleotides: TGTGCCAGCAGTTTATGGGCGGACTCTGGAAACACCATATATTTT.

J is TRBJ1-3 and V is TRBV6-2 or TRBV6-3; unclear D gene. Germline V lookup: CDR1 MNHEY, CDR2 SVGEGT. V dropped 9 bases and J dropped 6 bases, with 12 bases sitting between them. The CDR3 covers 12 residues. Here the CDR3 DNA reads TGTGCCAGTCGAGGGTATGAAAACACCATATATTTT. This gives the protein CASRGYENTIYF.

CDR3 loop: CASSFAPGQGVYEQYF. The CDR3, as DNA: TGTGCCAGCAGTTTCGCCCCAGGACAGGGGGTCTACGAGCAGTACTTC. V gene TRBV27 combines with J gene TRBJ2-7; the match to TRBD1 covers 10 bases. Looked up from germline, CDR1 is MNHEY and CDR2 is SMNVEV (reference sequence). After removal of 3 bases from V and 3 bases from J, the junction contained 8 bases not matched to a gene. This CDR3 spans 16 amino acids.

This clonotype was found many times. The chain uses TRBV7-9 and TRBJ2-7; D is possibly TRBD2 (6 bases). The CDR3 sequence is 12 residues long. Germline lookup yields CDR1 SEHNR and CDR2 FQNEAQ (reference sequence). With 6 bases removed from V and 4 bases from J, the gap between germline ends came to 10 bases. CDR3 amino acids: CASRGGSYEQYF. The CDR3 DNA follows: TGTGCCAGCAGAGGAGGGTCGTACGAGCAGTACTTC.

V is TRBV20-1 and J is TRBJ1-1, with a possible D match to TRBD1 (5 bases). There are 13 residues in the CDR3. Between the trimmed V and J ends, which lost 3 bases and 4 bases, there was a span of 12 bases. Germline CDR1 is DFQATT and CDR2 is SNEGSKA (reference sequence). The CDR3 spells CSAREGLGTEAFF. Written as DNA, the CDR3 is TGCAGTGCTAGGGAGGGGCTCGGCACTGAAGCTTTCTTT.

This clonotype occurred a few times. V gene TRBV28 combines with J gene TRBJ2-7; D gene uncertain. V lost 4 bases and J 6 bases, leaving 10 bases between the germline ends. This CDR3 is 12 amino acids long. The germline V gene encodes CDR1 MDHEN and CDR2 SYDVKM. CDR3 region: CASSSYPTEQYF. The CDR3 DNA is TGTGCCAGCAGTTCATACCCAACCGAGCAGTACTTC.

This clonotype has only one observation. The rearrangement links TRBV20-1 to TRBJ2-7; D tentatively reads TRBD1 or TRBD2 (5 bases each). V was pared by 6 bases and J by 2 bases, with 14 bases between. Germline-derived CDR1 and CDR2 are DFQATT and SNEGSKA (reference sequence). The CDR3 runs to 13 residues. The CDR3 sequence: CSAPRGGTYEQYF. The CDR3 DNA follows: TGCAGTGCACCTCGGGGCGGAACCTACGAGCAGTACTTC.

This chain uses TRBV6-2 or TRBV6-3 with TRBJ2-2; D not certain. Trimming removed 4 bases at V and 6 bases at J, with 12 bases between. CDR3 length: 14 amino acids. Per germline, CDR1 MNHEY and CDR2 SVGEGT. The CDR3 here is CASSSSLVPGELFF. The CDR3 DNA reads TGTGCCAGCAGTTCATCGTTAGTCCCCGGGGAGCTGTTTTTT.

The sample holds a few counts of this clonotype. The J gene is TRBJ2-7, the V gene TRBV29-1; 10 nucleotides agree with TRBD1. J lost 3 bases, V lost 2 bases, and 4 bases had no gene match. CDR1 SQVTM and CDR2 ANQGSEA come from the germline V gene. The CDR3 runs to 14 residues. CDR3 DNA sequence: TGCAGCGTTGAATTCGGGACAGGGGTCTACGAGCAGTACTTC. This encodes CSVEFGTGVYEQYF.

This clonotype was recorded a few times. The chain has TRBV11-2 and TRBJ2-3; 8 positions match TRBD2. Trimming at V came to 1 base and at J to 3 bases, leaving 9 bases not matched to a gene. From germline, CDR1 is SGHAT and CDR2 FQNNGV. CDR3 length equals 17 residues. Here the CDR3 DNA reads TGTGCCAGCAGCTTAGCCTCCTTCGGGAGGGCGACAGATACGCAGTATTTT. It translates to CASSLASFGRATDTQYF.

The DNA for the CDR3 is TGTGCCAGTAGTATAACAGGGAACAAAGCTTTCTTT. Translation: CASSITGNKAFF. This chain connects TRBV19 to TRBJ1-1; TRBD1 might be the D (6 bases). The CDR3 has 12 amino acids. V was cut by 2 bases and J by 9 bases, with 10 bases left in between. The germline gives CDR1 LNHDA, CDR2 SQIVND (reference sequence).

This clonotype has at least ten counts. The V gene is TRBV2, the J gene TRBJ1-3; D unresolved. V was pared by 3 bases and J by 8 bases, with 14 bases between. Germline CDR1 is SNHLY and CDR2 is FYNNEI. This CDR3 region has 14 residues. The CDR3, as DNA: TGTGCCAGCAGTGAGGGCCCCGAAGGGCACACCATATATTTT. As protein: CASSEGPEGHTIYF.

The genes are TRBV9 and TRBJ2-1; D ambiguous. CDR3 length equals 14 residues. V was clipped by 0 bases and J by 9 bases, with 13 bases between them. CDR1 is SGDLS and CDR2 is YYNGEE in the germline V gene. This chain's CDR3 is CASSVAGLSGEQFF. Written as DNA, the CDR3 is TGTGCCAGCAGCGTAGCTGGTCTCTCGGGTGAGCAGTTCTTC.

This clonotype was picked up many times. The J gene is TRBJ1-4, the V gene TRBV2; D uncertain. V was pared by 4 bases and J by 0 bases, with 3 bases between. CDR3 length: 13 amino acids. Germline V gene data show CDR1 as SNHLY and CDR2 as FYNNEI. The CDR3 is CASSGATNEKLFF. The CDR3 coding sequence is TGTGCCAGCAGTGGCGCAACTAATGAAAAACTGTTTTTT.

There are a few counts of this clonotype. This chain's CDR3 is CASSSLAGVNQPQHF. Here the CDR3 DNA reads TGTGCCAGCAGTTCCTTGGCAGGGGTCAATCAGCCCCAGCATTTT. J is TRBJ1-5 and V is TRBV27; tentative D call: TRBD1 (6 bases). Trimming removed 4 bases at V and 3 bases at J, with 13 bases between. Germline assignment: CDR1 MNHEY and CDR2 SMNVEV (reference sequence). This CDR3 is built from 15 residues.